These 10 T cell receptor beta chains originate from one sample sequenced in a study of blood T cell repertoires in COVID-19. Here immunoSEQ multiplex PCR was the method, and the copy in TCRdb shows in-frame clones only, minus some. This table holds 100,000 to 150,000 clones, 87% found once. Specimen: peripheral blood. These receptors were obtained from a man over 45 with active COVID-19.

The chain has TRBV18 and TRBJ2-7; D might be TRBD2 (6 bases). Germline CDR1 KGHSH, CDR2 LQKENI. The CDR3 extends over 15 amino acids. Between the trimmed V and J ends, which lost 2 bases and 5 bases, there was a span of 16 bases. The CDR3 loop is CASSPREAAANEQYF. The CDR3 bases are TGTGCCAGCTCACCAAGGGAGGCAGCCGCCAACGAGCAGTACTTC. The full variable domain, its missing parts supplied by reference TRBV18 and TRBJ2-7, is NAGVMQNPRHLVRRRGQEARLRCSPMKGHSHVYWYRQLPEEGLKFMVYLQKENIIDESGMPKERFSAEFPKEGPSILRIQQVVRGDSAAYFCASSPREAAANEQYFGPGTRLTVT.

The rearrangement links TRBV28 to TRBJ1-5; 9 bases fit TRBD1. The CDR3 extends over 21 amino acids. With 1 base clipped from V and 4 bases from J, the junction kept 20 bases outside the gene matches. Germline CDR1 reads MDHEN; CDR2 reads SYDVKM. The CDR3, as DNA: TGTGCCAGCAGTTTATCGGGGGGCGGGACAGGGTCTTTTGTGGGGAATCAGCCCCAGCATTTT. Protein: CASSLSGGGTGSFVGNQPQHF. The variable domain in full, completed from reference TRBV28 and TRBJ1-5, reads DVKVTQSSRYLVKRTGEKVFLECVQDMDHENMFWYRQDPGLGLRLIYFSYDVKMKEKGDIPEGYSVSREKKERFSLILESASTNQTSMYLCASSLSGGGTGSFVGNQPQHFGDGTRLSIL.

This chain connects TRBV28 to TRBJ1-2, with unresolved D. Per the germline V gene, CDR1 is MDHEN and CDR2 is SYDVKM. The germline V and J ends were trimmed by 9 bases and 7 bases, with 21 bases remaining between them. The CDR3 loop spans 14 amino acids. CDR3 sequence: CASSLGSRIGGYTF. The CDR3 bases are TGTGCCAGTTCTCTGGGCTCACGGATAGGTGGCTACACCTTC.

The J gene is TRBJ1-4, the V gene TRBV14; 7 nucleotides align to TRBD1. From germline, CDR1 is SGHDN and CDR2 FVKESK. Trimming cost V 4 bases and J 6 bases; bases outside gene matches: 20. This CDR3 contains 19 residues. CDR3 nucleotide sequence: TGTGCCAGCAGCCTCCAGGGTCTGGGACCACTAAGGGGGCATGAAAAACTGTTTTTT. It is translated as CASSLQGLGPLRGHEKLFF.

The CDR3, as DNA: TGTGCCTCAAAACGGGACACCACCGGGGAGCTGTTTTTT. Amino acid sequence: CASKRDTTGELFF. This rearrangement joins TRBV7-2 to TRBJ2-2, with TRBD1 as a possible D gene (6 bases). In germline, CDR1 is SGHTA, CDR2 FQGNSA. There are 13 residues in the CDR3. V shed 11 bases and J shed 4 bases, with 14 bases lying between them.

The chain's CDR3 is CASSLGAEPNEKLFF. The CDR3 coding sequence is TGTGCCAGCAGCTTGGGGGCAGAACCGAATGAAAAACTGTTTTTT. This rearrangement joins TRBV5-4 to TRBJ1-4; D remains unclear. The CDR3 sequence is 15 residues long. The germline V gene has CDR1 SGHNT and CDR2 YYREEE (reference sequence). V lost 0 bases and J lost 5, with 11 bases in between.

The genes are TRBV6-4 and TRBJ1-5; D is unclear. Trimming removed 4 bases at V and 7 bases at J, with 11 bases between. The CDR3 has 13 amino acids. CDR1 and CDR2 from the germline V gene are MRHNA and SNTAGT. In DNA, the CDR3 is TGTGCCAGCAGTGTTGAGGTTAACCAGCCCCAGCATTTT. As protein: CASSVEVNQPQHF.

The V and J genes are TRBV12-5 and TRBJ2-7, with 7 bases matching TRBD2. The germline CDR1 and CDR2 sequences are LGHNT and FRNRAP. V lost 3 bases, J lost 4 bases, and 6 bases stayed unmatched. The CDR3 extends over 14 amino acids. Here the CDR3 DNA reads TGTGCTAGTGGTTTAATGGGGGGAGGGTACGAGCAGTACTTC. This codes for CASGLMGGGYEQYF.

The genes are TRBV20-1 and TRBJ2-7; 11 bases are a match to TRBD1. Germline CDR1 reads DFQATT; CDR2 reads SNEGSKA (reference sequence). The CDR3 is 15 amino acids. V shed 3 bases, J shed 6 bases, and the junction held 10 bases outside the gene matches. CDR3 DNA sequence: TGCAGTGCTAGTGTCCGGGACAGGGGGTCTGGCGAGCAGTACTTC. As protein: CSASVRDRGSGEQYF.

The chain has TRBV5-6 and TRBJ1-5; 7 bases fit TRBD1. Germline V gene lookup returns CDR1 SGHDT and CDR2 YYEEEE. V shed 4 bases, J shed 0 bases, and the junction held 4 bases outside the gene matches. The CDR3 covers 15 residues. This chain's CDR3 is CASSRGQISNQPQHF. As DNA, the CDR3 is TGTGCCAGCAGCAGGGGACAGATTAGCAATCAGCCCCAGCATTTT.